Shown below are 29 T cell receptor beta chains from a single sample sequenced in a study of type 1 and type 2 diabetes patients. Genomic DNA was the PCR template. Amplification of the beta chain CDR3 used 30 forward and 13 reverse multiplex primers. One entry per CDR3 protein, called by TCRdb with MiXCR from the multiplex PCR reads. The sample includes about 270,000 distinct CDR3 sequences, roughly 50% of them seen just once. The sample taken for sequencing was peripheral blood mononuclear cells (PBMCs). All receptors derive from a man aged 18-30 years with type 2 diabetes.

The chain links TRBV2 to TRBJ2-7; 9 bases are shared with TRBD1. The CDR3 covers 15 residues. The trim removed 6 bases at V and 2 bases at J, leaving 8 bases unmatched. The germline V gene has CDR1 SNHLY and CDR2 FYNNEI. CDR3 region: CASSPGDRAAYEQYF. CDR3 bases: TGTGCCAGCAGCCCGGGGGACAGGGCCGCCTACGAGCAGTACTTC.

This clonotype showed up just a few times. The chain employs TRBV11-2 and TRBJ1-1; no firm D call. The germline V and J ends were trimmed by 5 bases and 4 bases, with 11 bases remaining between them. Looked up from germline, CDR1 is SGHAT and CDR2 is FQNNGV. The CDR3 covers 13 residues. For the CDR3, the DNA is TGTGCCAGCAGCACCACGGACGGCACTGAAGCTTTCTTT. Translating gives CASSTTDGTEAFF.

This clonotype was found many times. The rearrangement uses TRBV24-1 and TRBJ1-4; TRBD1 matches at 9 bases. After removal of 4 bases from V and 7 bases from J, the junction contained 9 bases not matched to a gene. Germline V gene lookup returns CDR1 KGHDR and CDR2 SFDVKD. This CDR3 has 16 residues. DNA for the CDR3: TGTGCCACCAGTGACCCAAGCCGACAGGGGGGTGAAAAACTGTTTTTT. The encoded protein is CATSDPSRQGGEKLFF.

The CDR3 sequence is CATSDSVTNYGYTF. CDR3 coding DNA: TGTGCCACCAGTGATTCTGTGACTAACTATGGCTACACCTTC. The chain combines TRBV24-1 with TRBJ1-2; D uncertain. With 2 bases removed from V and 0 bases from J, the gap between germline ends came to 6 bases. The CDR3 spans 14 residues. The germline CDR1 and CDR2 sequences are KGHDR and SFDVKD.

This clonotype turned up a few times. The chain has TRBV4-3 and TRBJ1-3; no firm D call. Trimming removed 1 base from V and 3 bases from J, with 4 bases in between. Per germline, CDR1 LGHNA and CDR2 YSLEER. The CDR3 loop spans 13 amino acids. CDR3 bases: TGCGCCAGCAGCCAAGTAGGTGGAAACACCATATATTTT. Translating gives CASSQVGGNTIYF.

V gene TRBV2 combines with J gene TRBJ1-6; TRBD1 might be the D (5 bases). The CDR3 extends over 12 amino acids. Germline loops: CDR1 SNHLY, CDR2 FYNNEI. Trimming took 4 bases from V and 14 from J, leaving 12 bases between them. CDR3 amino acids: CASSGGVRSLHF. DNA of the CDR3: TGTGCCAGCAGTGGGGGGGTTAGGTCCCTCCACTTT.

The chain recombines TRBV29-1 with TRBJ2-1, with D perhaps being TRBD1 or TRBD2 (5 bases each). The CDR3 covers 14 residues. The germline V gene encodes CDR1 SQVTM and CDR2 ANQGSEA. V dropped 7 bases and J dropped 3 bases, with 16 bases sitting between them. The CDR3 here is CSATGARSYNEQFF. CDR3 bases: TGCAGCGCCACCGGGGCACGTAGCTACAATGAGCAGTTCTTC.

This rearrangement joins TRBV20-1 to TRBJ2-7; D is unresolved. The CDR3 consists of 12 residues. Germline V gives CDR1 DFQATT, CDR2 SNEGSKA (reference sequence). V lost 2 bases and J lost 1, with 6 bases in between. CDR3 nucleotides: TGCAGTGCTAGACTGCCATCCTACGAGCAGTACTTC. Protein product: CSARLPSYEQYF.

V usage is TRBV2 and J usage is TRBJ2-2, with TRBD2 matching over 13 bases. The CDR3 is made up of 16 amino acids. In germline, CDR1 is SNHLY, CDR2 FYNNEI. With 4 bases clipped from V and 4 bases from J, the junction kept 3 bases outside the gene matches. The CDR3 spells CASSGTSGRGTGELFF. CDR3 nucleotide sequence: TGTGCCAGCAGTGGAACTAGCGGGAGGGGCACCGGGGAGCTGTTTTTT. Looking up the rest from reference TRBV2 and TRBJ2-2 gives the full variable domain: EPEVTQTPSHQVTQMGQEVILRCVPISNHLYFYWYRQILGQKVEFLVSFYNNEISEKSEIFDDQFSVERPDGSNFTLKIRSTKLEDSAMYFCASSGTSGRGTGELFFGEGSRLTVL.

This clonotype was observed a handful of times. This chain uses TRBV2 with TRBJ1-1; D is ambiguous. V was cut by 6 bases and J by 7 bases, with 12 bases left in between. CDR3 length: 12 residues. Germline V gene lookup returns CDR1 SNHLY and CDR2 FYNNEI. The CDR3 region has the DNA TGTGCCAGCAGGGCGGACCACATTGAAGCTTTCTTT. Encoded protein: CASRADHIEAFF.

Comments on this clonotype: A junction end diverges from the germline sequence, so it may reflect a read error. The CDR3 protein is CASSVVARSTDTQYF. As DNA, the CDR3 is TGTGCCAGCAGCGTAGTCGCACGGAGCACAGATACGCAGTATTTT. The chain recombines TRBV5-1 with TRBJ2-3; no clear D. Germline lookup yields CDR1 SGHRS and CDR2 YFSETQ. This CDR3 comprises 15 residues.

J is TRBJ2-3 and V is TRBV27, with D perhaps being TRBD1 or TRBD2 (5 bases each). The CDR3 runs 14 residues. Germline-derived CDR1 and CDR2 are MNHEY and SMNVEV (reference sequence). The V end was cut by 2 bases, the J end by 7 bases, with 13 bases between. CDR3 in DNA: TGTGCCAGCAGTTTAGAGGGGATTGGTCATACGCAGTATTTT. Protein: CASSLEGIGHTQYF.

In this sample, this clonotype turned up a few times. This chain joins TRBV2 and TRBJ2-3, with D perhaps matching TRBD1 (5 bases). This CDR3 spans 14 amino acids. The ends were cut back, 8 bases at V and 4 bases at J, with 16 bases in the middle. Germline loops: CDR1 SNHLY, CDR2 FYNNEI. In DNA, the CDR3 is TGTGCCAGCCGTCTCCAGGGTTTCGCAGATACGCAGTATTTT. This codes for CASRLQGFADTQYF.

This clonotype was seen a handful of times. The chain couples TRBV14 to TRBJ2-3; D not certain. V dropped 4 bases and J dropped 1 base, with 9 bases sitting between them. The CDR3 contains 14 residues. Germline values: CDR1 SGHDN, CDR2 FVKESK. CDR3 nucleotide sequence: TGTGCCAGCAGCCCGATATATGGCACAGATACGCAGTATTTT. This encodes CASSPIYGTDTQYF.

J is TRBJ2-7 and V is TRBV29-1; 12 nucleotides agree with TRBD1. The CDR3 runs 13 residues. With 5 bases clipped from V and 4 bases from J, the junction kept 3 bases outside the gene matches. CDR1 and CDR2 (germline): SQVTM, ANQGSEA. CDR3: CSVPGQGAYEQYF. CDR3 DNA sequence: TGCAGCGTTCCGGGACAGGGGGCTTACGAGCAGTACTTC.

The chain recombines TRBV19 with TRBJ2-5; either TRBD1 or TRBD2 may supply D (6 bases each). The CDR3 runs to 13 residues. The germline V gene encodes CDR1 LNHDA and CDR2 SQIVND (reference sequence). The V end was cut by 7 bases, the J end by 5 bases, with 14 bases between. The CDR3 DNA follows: TGTGCCAGTACGGGGGCGTCGAGGGAGACCCAGTACTTC. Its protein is CASTGASRETQYF. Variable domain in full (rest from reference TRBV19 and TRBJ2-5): DGGITQSPKYLFRKEGQNVTLSCEQNLNHDAMYWYRQDPGQGLRLIYYSQIVNDFQKGDIAEGYSVSREKKESFPLTVTSAQKNPTAFYLCASTGASRETQYFGPGTRLLVL.

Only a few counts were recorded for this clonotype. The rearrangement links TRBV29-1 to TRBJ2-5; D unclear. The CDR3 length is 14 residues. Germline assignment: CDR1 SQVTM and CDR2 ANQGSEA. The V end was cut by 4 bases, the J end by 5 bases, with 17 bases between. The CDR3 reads CSVVGRRRAETQYF. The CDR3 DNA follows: TGCAGCGTTGTCGGAAGGCGACGTGCGGAGACCCAGTACTTC.

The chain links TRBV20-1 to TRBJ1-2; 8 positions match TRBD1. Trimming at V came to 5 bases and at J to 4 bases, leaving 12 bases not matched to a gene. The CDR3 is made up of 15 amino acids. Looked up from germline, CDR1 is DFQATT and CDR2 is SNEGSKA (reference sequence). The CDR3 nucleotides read TGCAGTGCTCAGCTCACCGAGGGACAGGCCTATGGCTACACCTTC. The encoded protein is CSAQLTEGQAYGYTF.

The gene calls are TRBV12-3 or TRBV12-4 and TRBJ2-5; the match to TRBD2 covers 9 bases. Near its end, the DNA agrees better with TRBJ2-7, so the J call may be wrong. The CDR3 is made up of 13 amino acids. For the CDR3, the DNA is TGTGCCTCTAGCGGGATCAACTCCTACGAGCAGTACTTC. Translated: CASSGINSYEQYF.

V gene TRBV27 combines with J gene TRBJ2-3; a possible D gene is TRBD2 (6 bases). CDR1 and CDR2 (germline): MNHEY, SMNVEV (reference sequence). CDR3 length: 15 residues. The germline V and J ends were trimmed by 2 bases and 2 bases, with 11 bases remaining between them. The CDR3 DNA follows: TGTGCCAGCAGTTTAGGCCTAGCGTACACAGATACGCAGTATTTT. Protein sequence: CASSLGLAYTDTQYF.

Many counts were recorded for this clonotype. CDR3 protein: CASSSSGYTDTQYF. The CDR3 coding sequence is TGTGCCAGTAGTTCAAGCGGATACACAGATACGCAGTATTTT. The chain recombines TRBV19 with TRBJ2-3, with D tentatively TRBD2 (5 bases). From germline, CDR1 is LNHDA and CDR2 SQIVND (reference sequence). The CDR3 has 14 amino acids. V shed 5 bases and J shed 2 bases, with 11 bases lying between them.

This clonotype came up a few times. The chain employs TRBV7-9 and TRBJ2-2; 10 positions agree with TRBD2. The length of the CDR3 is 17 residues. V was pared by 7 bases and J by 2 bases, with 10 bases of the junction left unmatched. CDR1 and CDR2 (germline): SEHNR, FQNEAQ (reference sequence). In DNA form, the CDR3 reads TGTGCCAGCACAGGTGGAACTAGCGGGGACAACACCGGGGAGCTGTTTTTT. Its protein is CASTGGTSGDNTGELFF. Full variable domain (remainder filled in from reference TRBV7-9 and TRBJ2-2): DTGVSQNPRHKITKRGQNVTFRCDPISEHNRLYWYRQTLGQGPEFLTYFQNEAQLEKSRLLSDRFSAERPKGSFSTLEIQRTEQGDSAMYLCASTGGTSGDNTGELFFGEGSRLTVL.

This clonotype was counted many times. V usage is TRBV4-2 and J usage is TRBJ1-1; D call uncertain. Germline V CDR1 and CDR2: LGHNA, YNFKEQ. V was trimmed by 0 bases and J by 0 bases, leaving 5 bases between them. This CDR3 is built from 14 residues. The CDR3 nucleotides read TGTGCCAGCAGCCAAGATCGGATGAACACTGAAGCTTTCTTT. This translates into CASSQDRMNTEAFF.

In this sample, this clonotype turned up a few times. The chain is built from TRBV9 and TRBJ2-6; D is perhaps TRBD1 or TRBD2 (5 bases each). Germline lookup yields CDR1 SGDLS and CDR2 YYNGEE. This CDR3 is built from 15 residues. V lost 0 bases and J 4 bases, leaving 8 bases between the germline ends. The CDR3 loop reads CASSVGGAGANVLTF. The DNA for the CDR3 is TGTGCCAGCAGCGTAGGAGGGGCCGGGGCCAACGTCCTGACTTTC.

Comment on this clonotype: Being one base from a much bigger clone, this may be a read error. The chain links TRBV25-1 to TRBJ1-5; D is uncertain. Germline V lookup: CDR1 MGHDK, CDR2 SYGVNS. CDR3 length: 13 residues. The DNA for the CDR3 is TGTGCCAGCGGTGACGGAGGTAATCAGCCCCAGCATTTT. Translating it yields CASGDGGNQPQHF.

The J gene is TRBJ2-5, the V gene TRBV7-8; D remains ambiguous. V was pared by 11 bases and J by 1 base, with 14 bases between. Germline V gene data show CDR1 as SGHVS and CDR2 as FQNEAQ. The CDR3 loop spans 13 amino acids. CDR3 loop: CAPSSLRQETQYF. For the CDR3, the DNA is TGTGCCCCCAGTAGTCTCCGCCAAGAGACCCAGTACTTC. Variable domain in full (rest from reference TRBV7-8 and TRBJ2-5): GAGVSQSPRYKVAKRGQDVALRCDPISGHVSLFWYQQALGQGPEFLTYFQNEAQLDKSGLPSDRFFAERPEGSVSTLKIQRTQQEDSAVYLCAPSSLRQETQYFGPGTRLLVL.

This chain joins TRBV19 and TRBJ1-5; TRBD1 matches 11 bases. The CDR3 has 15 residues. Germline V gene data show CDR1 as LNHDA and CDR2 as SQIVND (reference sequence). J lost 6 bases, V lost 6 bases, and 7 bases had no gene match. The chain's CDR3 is CASSWDRGAFQPQHF. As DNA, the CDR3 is TGTGCCAGTAGCTGGGACAGGGGGGCATTTCAGCCCCAGCATTTT.

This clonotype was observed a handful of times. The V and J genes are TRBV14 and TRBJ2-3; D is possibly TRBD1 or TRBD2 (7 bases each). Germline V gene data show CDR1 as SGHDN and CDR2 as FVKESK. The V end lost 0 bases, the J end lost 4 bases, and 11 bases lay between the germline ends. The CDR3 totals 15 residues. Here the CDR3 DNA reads TGTGCCAGCAGCCAAGATTCAGGGGGGGCAGATACGCAGTATTTT. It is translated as CASSQDSGGADTQYF.

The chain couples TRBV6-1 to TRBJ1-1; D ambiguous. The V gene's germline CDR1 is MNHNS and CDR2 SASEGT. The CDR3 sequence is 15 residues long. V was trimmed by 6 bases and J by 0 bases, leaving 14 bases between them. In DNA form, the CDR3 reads TGTGCCAGCAGATTACACAGCAACATGAACACTGAAGCTTTCTTT. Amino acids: CASRLHSNMNTEAFF.